This T cell receptor beta chain was sequenced in a study of blood T cells in healthy people across ages. Primed by a sample-barcoded 5' primer and a J-beta primer mix, a second PCR proceeded for about 6 to 12 cycles. MiXCR was run by TCRdb on the 5' RACE reads, yielding one entry per CDR3 protein. The sample lists roughly 1.5 million distinct CDR3 sequences, 40% to 45% occurring once. This clonotype was picked up many times. The germline V and J ends were trimmed by 1 base and 1 base, with 8 bases remaining between them. Germline CDR1 reads SEHNR; CDR2 reads FQNEAQ (reference sequence). CDR3 length: 14 residues.

Material: blood. This chain joins TRBV7-9 and TRBJ2-7, with D unresolved. This sequence was found in a woman aged 18-29 years in good health. The CDR3 reads CASSLVASSYEQYF. CDR3 sequence (DNA): TGTGCCAGCAGCTTAGTCGCGAGTTCCTACGAGCAGTACTTC.